The 23 T cell receptor beta chains presented below share a single source sample, sequenced in a study of T cell changes during pregnancy in multiple sclerosis. The assay was immunoSEQ multiplex PCR, and TCRdb's table has in-frame clones only and misses some. The data show some 70,000 clones, with just under 95% seen just once and approximately 3.3% held by the top ten. The sample here was peripheral blood, taken after pregnancy. The receptors derive from a female donor in good health, enrolled as a control in a pregnancy study.

This clone was detected only a few times. CDR3 sequence: CASSLGLAGPNEQFF. CDR3 in DNA: TGTGCCAGCAGCTTAGGTCTAGCGGGACCGAATGAGCAGTTCTTC. The chain uses TRBV7-8 and TRBJ2-1; 9 bases agree with TRBD2. CDR3 length: 15 residues. The ends lost 1 base at V and 7 bases at J; junction bases unmatched: 5. The V gene's germline CDR1 is SGHVS and CDR2 FQNEAQ.

The genes are TRBV6-5 and TRBJ1-2; TRBD1 might be the D (5 bases). CDR1 and CDR2 from the germline V gene are MNHEY and SVGAGI. The CDR3 contains 15 residues. The V end lost 2 bases, the J end lost 8 bases, and 18 bases lay between the germline ends. Written as DNA, the CDR3 is TGTGCCAGCAGTTACCACAGGACACACAGCAAAGGCTACACCTTC. Protein product: CASSYHRTHSKGYTF.

The chain carries TRBV19 and TRBJ1-6, with TRBD1 matching 8 bases. Germline values: CDR1 LNHDA, CDR2 SQIVND (reference sequence). Trimming at V came to 4 bases and at J to 7 bases, leaving 3 bases not matched to a gene. The length of the CDR3 is 14 residues. CDR3 protein: CASSKQGGNSPLHF. CDR3 coding DNA: TGTGCCAGTAGTAAACAGGGGGGGAATTCACCCCTCCACTTT. Supplemented by reference TRBV19 and TRBJ1-6, the full variable domain reads DGGITQSPKYLFRKEGQNVTLSCEQNLNHDAMYWYRQDPGQGLRLIYYSQIVNDFQKGDIAEGYSVSREKKESFPLTVTSAQKNPTAFYLCASSKQGGNSPLHFGNGTRLTVT.

This rearrangement joins TRBV7-8 to TRBJ2-2; a possible D gene is TRBD1 (6 bases). CDR3 length: 15 amino acids. From germline, CDR1 is SGHVS and CDR2 FQNEAQ. The V end lost 7 bases, the J end lost 6 bases, and 18 bases lay between the germline ends. As DNA, the CDR3 is TGTGCCAGCAAACTAACAGGGATGGATTCCGGGGAGCTGTTTTTT. Translated: CASKLTGMDSGELFF.

The chain carries TRBV28 and TRBJ1-1, with 8 bases matching TRBD1. J was trimmed by 6 bases and V by 4 bases; bases with no gene match: 4. The CDR3 has 13 amino acids. Per germline, CDR1 MDHEN and CDR2 SYDVKM. The CDR3 reads CASSSTGVAEAFF. CDR3 in DNA: TGTGCCAGCAGTTCGACAGGGGTCGCTGAAGCTTTCTTT.

V gene TRBV4-3 combines with J gene TRBJ2-7, with D possibly TRBD2 on 6 matching bases. This CDR3 spans 15 amino acids. V lost 0 bases to trimming and J lost 0 bases, with 9 bases between them. CDR1 is LGHNA, CDR2 YSLEER, per germline. CDR3 sequence (DNA): TGCGCCAGCAGCCAAGATTGGGACTCCTCCTACGAGCAGTACTTC. It yields the protein CASSQDWDSSYEQYF.

The chain carries TRBV5-1 and TRBJ1-2; possibly TRBD1 for D (5 bases). V gave up 3 bases and J gave up 4 bases, with 13 bases separating them. Germline CDR1 SGHRS, CDR2 YFSETQ. CDR3 length: 14 residues. In nucleotides, the CDR3 is TGCGCCAGCAGCTCGGACACAACCTCCTATGGCTACACCTTC. It encodes CASSSDTTSYGYTF.

V and J are TRBV28 and TRBJ2-1, with D possibly TRBD2 on 6 matching bases. The CDR3 contains 14 residues. The ends were cut back, 6 bases at V and 10 bases at J, with 19 bases in the middle. CDR1 is MDHEN and CDR2 is SYDVKM in the germline V gene. The chain's CDR3 is CASSTGTSPREQFF. CDR3 DNA: TGTGCCAGCAGCACTGGGACTTCTCCCCGGGAGCAGTTCTTC. Based on the CDR3 plus reference TRBV28 and TRBJ2-1, the full variable domain is DVKVTQSSRYLVKRTGEKVFLECVQDMDHENMFWYRQDPGLGLRLIYFSYDVKMKEKGDIPEGYSVSREKKERFSLILESASTNQTSMYLCASSTGTSPREQFFGPGTRLTVL.

The gene calls are TRBV28 and TRBJ1-4; the match to TRBD1 covers 8 bases. The J segment lost 8 bases and the V segment lost 6 bases, leaving 8 bases of the junction unmatched. There are 14 residues in the CDR3. Germline V gene sequence: CDR1 MDHEN, CDR2 SYDVKM. The chain's CDR3 is CASSWDRTLEKLFF. The DNA of the CDR3 is TGTGCCAGCAGCTGGGACAGGACTTTGGAAAAACTGTTTTTT.

This sequence joins TRBV4-1 and TRBJ2-7; 7 nucleotides line up with TRBD2. CDR1 MGHRA and CDR2 YSYEKL come from the germline V gene. Trimming removed 0 bases from V and 4 bases from J; junction bases left unmatched: 6. The CDR3 totals 15 residues. The CDR3 DNA reads TGCGCCAGCAGCCAAGAGAGCGGGGTGAGGTACGAGCAGTACTTC. This gives the protein CASSQESGVRYEQYF.

The rearrangement uses TRBV4-3 and TRBJ2-7; the D gene is possibly TRBD1 (5 bases). CDR3 length: 15 residues. Germline V lookup: CDR1 LGHNA, CDR2 YSLEER. V dropped 0 bases and J dropped 2 bases, with 11 bases sitting between them. Here the CDR3 reads CASSQDLGVPYEQYF. Here the CDR3 DNA reads TGCGCCAGCAGCCAAGATCTAGGGGTACCCTACGAGCAGTACTTC.

The rearrangement joins TRBV7-3 to TRBJ2-1, with TRBD2 matching over 7 bases. V shed 7 bases and J 15 bases; nucleotides not matched to a gene: 15. Germline CDR1 SGHTA, CDR2 FQGTGA. There are 13 residues in the CDR3. Here the CDR3 reads CASTPEGRAFLFF. The CDR3 DNA reads as TGTGCCAGCACCCCTGAGGGGAGGGCCTTTTTGTTCTTC.

The gene calls are TRBV7-9 and TRBJ2-7, with TRBD2 matching 7 bases. This CDR3 has 16 residues. The ends lost 5 bases at V and 2 bases at J; junction bases unmatched: 12. The germline V gene encodes CDR1 SEHNR and CDR2 FQNEAQ (reference sequence). The CDR3 DNA follows: TGTGCCAGCAGCCTTTTGGAGCGGGATACCCCCTACGAGCAGTACTTC. Protein product: CASSLLERDTPYEQYF.

The V and J genes are TRBV28 and TRBJ2-1, with 7 bases identical to TRBD2. V lost 1 base to trimming and J lost 3 bases; unmatched junction nucleotides: 12. Germline V gives CDR1 MDHEN, CDR2 SYDVKM. The CDR3 is made up of 18 amino acids. CDR3 bases: TGTGCCAGCAGTTTATCGACCCGTGGCGGGAGCGTCTACAATGAGCAGTTCTTC. Its translation: CASSLSTRGGSVYNEQFF.

This sequence joins TRBV25-1 and TRBJ1-4; D is ambiguous. The V gene lost 7 bases and the J gene lost 5 bases, with 11 bases spanning the gap. This CDR3 has 13 residues. CDR1 MGHDK and CDR2 SYGVNS come from the germline V gene. The CDR3 loop is CASTRRRNEKLFF. The CDR3 region has the DNA TGTGCCAGCACTCGACGGAGGAATGAAAAACTGTTTTTT.

Details on this clone: The germline gene is not matched at one end of the junction; a read error may be the cause. V usage is TRBV30 and J usage is TRBJ1-6, with 8 bases identical to TRBD1. The CDR3 extends over 12 amino acids. Germline CDR1 is GTSNPN and CDR2 is SVGIG (reference sequence). The CDR3 DNA reads TGTGCCTGGATTTATTACCGTTGGGACAGGAACTTT. Its translation: CAWIYYRWDRNF.

The chain employs TRBV10-1 and TRBJ2-3; 8 bases match TRBD1. The V segment lost 3 bases and the J segment 6 bases; nucleotides outside the gene matches: 8. Germline V gene sequence: CDR1 WNHNN, CDR2 SYGVQD (reference sequence). This CDR3 has 15 residues. For the CDR3, the DNA is TGCGCCAGCAGTGACTCTCCCCAGGGGGCGGATACGCAGTATTTT. Its translation is CASSDSPQGADTQYF.

In this sample, this clone turned up a few times. This chain uses TRBV10-2 with TRBJ2-7, with D maybe TRBD1 (6 bases). This CDR3 is 14 amino acids long. V was pared by 6 bases and J by 7 bases, with 19 bases between. Germline loops: CDR1 WSHSY, CDR2 SAAADI. CDR3 protein: CASSGQGTLWEQYF. The DNA for the CDR3 is TGCGCCAGCAGCGGTCAGGGGACCCTTTGGGAGCAGTACTTC.

J is TRBJ2-7 and V is TRBV28, with D possibly TRBD1 on 5 matching bases. The germline V and J ends were trimmed by 6 bases and 7 bases, with 22 bases remaining between them. Germline V gene sequence: CDR1 MDHEN, CDR2 SYDVKM. This CDR3 is 15 amino acids long. The CDR3 nucleotides read TGTGCCAGCAGCACCGGACACACACAACTGGGGGAGCAGTACTTC. This encodes CASSTGHTQLGEQYF.

The rearrangement links TRBV11-2 to TRBJ1-2; 8 nucleotides align to TRBD1. The CDR3 totals 14 residues. CDR1 SGHAT and CDR2 FQNNGV come from the germline V gene. J lost 5 bases, V lost 5 bases, and 7 bases had no gene match. CDR3 protein: CASSPGGAGYGYTF. CDR3 bases: TGTGCCAGCAGCCCAGGGGGCGCGGGGTATGGCTACACCTTC.

The chain recombines TRBV27 with TRBJ1-2; maybe TRBD1 (6 bases). V was clipped by 6 bases and J by 3 bases, with 20 bases between them. Germline CDR1 and CDR2: MNHEY and SMNVEV (reference sequence). The CDR3 has 16 residues. CDR3 DNA sequence: TGTGCCAGCAGGACCTCCGGCGCAGGGGCCTACTATGGCTACACCTTC. It encodes CASRTSGAGAYYGYTF.

This clone has a single count. The V call is TRBV5-1, the J call TRBJ1-3; D ambiguous. This CDR3 contains 15 residues. Trimming took off 0 bases at V and 0 bases at J, with 7 bases between the two ends. The germline V gene encodes CDR1 SGHRS and CDR2 YFSETQ. CDR3 loop: CASSLEQTSGNTIYF. As DNA, the CDR3 is TGCGCCAGCAGCTTGGAACAGACCTCTGGAAACACCATATATTTT.

CDR3 amino acids: CASRPWTENTEAFF. In nucleotides, the CDR3 is TGTGCCAGCAGACCCTGGACAGAGAACACTGAAGCTTTCTTT. The chain joins TRBV6-5 to TRBJ1-1; D may be TRBD1 (6 bases). The ends were cut back, 6 bases at V and 1 base at J, with 12 bases in the middle. The CDR3 totals 14 residues. Germline assignment: CDR1 MNHEY and CDR2 SVGAGI.